Listed below are T cell receptor beta chains from one sample, sequenced in a study of cytomegalovirus exposure and HLA in healthy donors. The data were produced by immunoSEQ multiplex PCR, yet TCRdb's version contains in-frame clones alone and is incomplete. The sample shows tens of thousands of clones, approximately 82% of them seen only once. The sequencing input was PBMCs. These receptors all come from a middle-aged man in good health and CMV-seronegative. The CDR3 runs from the conserved cysteine through the conserved F or W. Fields, in order: D gene, clone size, J gene, V gene, CDR3 DNA, CDR3 protein. A D gene is named only where the DNA matches it firmly. Clone size is given for some rows only: seen once, a few or many times, or a class if the clone is expanded.

>TRBD1|-|TRBJ2-7|TRBV13
TGTGCCAGCAGCCAACTTTCGACAGGGGCGAAGCAGTACTTC
CASSQLSTGAKQYF
>-|-|TRBJ1-5|TRBV5-1
TGCGCCAGCAGCCCAGGGCCGAATCAGCCCCAGCATTTT
CASSPGPNQPQHF
>-|-|TRBJ1-2|TRBV27
TGTGCCAGCAGTTACGACAGGCTGAATGGCTACACCTTC
CASSYDRLNGYTF
>-|few|TRBJ1-5|TRBV5-8
TGTGCCAGCAGCCCGGGACTGCCCGGGCAGCCCCAGCATTTT
CASSPGLPGQPQHF
>TRBD1|-|TRBJ1-1|TRBV9
TGTGCCAGTTCCGGACAGGGGGCAACCCGAGGAGAAGCTTTCTTT
CASSGQGATRGEAFF
>-|-|TRBJ2-7|TRBV6-1
TGTGCCAGCAGTGACGGCGGCTACGAGCAGTACTTC
CASSDGGYEQYF
>-|-|TRBJ1-4|TRBV15
TGTGCCACCAGCGGTGGGGAGCGCCTGAATGAAAAACTGTTTTTT
CATSGGERLNEKLFF
>-|once|TRBJ2-5|TRBV6-1
TGTGCCAGCACTGTTTTACAGAGTTTTGGAGAGACCCAGTACTTC
CASTVLQSFGETQYF
>-|-|TRBJ1-3|TRBV7-9
TGTGCCAGCAGCTCCCAGGGTCTCTCTGGAAACACCATATATTTT
CASSSQGLSGNTIYF
>-|medium-sized|TRBJ2-3|TRBV10-2
TGCGCCAGCGAGCGGGTAGACACAGATACGCAGTATTTT
CASERVDTDTQYF
>-|-|TRBJ1-2|TRBV6-1
TGTGCCAGCAGTGAGAGGGGGAAGTTAGGAGGCTACACCTTC
CASSERGKLGGYTF
>TRBD1|-|TRBJ1-2|TRBV11-2
TGTGCCAGCAGCCGGACAGGGGCTGGGTACTATGGCTACACCTTC
CASSRTGAGYYGYTF
>-|-|TRBJ1-1|TRBV6-1
TGTGCCAGCAGTGATAAAAACAGGAGGAACACTGAAGCTTTCTTT
CASSDKNRRNTEAFF
>TRBD1|-|TRBJ2-7|TRBV27
TGTGCCAGCAGGCCGGGACAGGACGGATACGAGCAGTACTTC
CASRPGQDGYEQYF
>-|-|TRBJ2-7|TRBV9
TGTGCCAGCAGCGTAGAGGGAGACGCGGACTACGAGCAGTACTTC
CASSVEGDADYEQYF
>TRBD1|few|TRBJ1-2|TRBV6-1
TGTGCCAGCAGTGAAGGACAGGGTTTGGGCTATGGCTACACCTTC
CASSEGQGLGYGYTF
>TRBD1|-|TRBJ2-7|TRBV5-6
TGTGCCAGCAGCTGGGACAGGGTCCTCTACGAGCAGTACTTC
CASSWDRVLYEQYF
>-|-|TRBJ1-3|TRBV9
TGTGCCAGCAGCCATAATCAACACACATACTCTGGAAACACCATATATTTT
CASSHNQHTYSGNTIYF
>TRBD1|-|TRBJ1-2|TRBV5-5
TGTGCCAGCAGCCCAGGACAGGGGGCCCCAAACTATGGCTACACCTTC
CASSPGQGAPNYGYTF
>TRBD2|-|TRBJ2-1|TRBV27
TGTGCCAGCAGTGGTGGGGGAGGGCACAATGAGCAGTTCTTC
CASSGGGGHNEQFF
>-|-|TRBJ2-7|TRBV7-3
TGTGCCAGCAGCTTAAATTCAGGCGAGCAGTACTTC
CASSLNSGEQYF
>TRBD2|-|TRBJ2-3|TRBV5-4
TGTGCCAGCAGCTCGGGACTAGCGGGGGGCCGATTCACGGATACGCAGTATTTT
CASSSGLAGGRFTDTQYF